This entry describes one TCR beta chain. The sample is drawn from a study of blood T cell repertoires in COVID-19. Produced via immunoSEQ multiplex PCR; TCRdb's table is partial and in-frame only. The sample consists of a few hundred thousand clones, about four fifths of them appearing once. Participants' own reports of clinical history determined their cohort assignment. The V and J ends lost 2 bases and 6 bases respectively, with 6 bases between them. The CDR3 totals 11 residues. Germline lookup yields CDR1 SGHRS and CDR2 YFSETQ. The TCR originated in a woman aged 45-60 years who had recovered from COVID-19. The rearrangement links TRBV5-1 to TRBJ2-7, with D unclear. The sample taken for sequencing was PBMCs or T cells enriched from blood (not recorded which). The CDR3 spells CASSFGGEQYF. The CDR3 DNA follows: TGCGCCAGCAGCTTCGGCGGCGAGCAGTACTTC.